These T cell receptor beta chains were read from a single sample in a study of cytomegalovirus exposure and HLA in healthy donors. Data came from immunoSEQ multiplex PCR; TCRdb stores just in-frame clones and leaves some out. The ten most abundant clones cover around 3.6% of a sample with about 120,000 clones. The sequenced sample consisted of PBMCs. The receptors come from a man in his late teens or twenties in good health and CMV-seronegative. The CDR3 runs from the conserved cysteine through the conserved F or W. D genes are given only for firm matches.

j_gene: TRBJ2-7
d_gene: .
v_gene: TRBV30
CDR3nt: TGTGCCTGGAGTCGACAGGCGCTCTACGAGCAGTACTTC
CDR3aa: CAWSRQALYEQYF

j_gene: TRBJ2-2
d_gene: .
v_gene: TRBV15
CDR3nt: TGTGCCACCAGCATAGGACTGATACTGAACACCGGGGAGCTGTTTTTT
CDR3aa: CATSIGLILNTGELFF

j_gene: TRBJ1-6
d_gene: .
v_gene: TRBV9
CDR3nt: TGTGCCAGCAGCAAAGGGGGTAATTCACCCCTCCACTTT
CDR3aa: CASSKGGNSPLHF

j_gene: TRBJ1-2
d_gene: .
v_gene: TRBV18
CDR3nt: TGTGCCAGCTCACCACTGGAGTATGGCTACACCTTC
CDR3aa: CASSPLEYGYTF

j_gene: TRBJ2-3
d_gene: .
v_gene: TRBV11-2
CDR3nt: TGTGCCAGCAGCTTGAGAGGCAAGCACTGGAGGGCCGTGGTAGATACGCAGTATTTT
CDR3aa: CASSLRGKHWRAVVDTQYF

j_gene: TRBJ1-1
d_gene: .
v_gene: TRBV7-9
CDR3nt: TGTGCCAGCAGGCTAGATCACACTGAAGCTTTCTTT
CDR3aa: CASRLDHTEAFF

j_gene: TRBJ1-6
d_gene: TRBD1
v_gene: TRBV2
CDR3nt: TGTGCCAGCAGGAAAGAGGGACAGGCGCACGGTTCACCCCTCCACTTT
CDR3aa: CASRKEGQAHGSPLHF

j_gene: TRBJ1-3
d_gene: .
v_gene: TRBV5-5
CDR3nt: TGTGCCAGCAGCCCCGGGAGGGCAGTCCTCTCTGGAAACACCATATATTTT
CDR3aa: CASSPGRAVLSGNTIYF

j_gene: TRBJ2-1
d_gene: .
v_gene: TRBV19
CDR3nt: TGTGCCAGTAAGACAGCGACCTACAATGAGCAGTTCTTC
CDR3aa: CASKTATYNEQFF

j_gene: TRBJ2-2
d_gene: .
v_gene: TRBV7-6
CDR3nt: TGTGCCAGTCTGGAGGTTCCTACGAACACCGGGGAGCTGTTTTTT
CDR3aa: CASLEVPTNTGELFF

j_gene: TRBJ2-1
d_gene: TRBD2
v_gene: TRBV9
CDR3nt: TGTGCCAGCAGCGTAGGTGCAGCGGGACGTACAATGAAGCAGTTCTTC
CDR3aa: CASSVGAAGRTMKQFF

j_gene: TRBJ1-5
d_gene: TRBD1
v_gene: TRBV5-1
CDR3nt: TGCGCCAGCAGCCCTACAGGGGACCTTAGCAATCAGCCCCAGCATTTT
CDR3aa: CASSPTGDLSNQPQHF

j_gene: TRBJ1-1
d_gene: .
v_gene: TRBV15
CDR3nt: TGTGCCACCAGCAGAGATCCCCTGGAGGGCACTGAAGCTTTCTTT
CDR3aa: CATSRDPLEGTEAFF

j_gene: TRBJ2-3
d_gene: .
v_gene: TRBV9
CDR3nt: TGTGCCAGCAGCACCGCAAGGAGTTATGCAGATACGCAGTATTTT
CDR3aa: CASSTARSYADTQYF

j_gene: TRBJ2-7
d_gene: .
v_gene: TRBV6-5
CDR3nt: TGTGCCAGCAGTTACTCGAAATGGGGGGACGAGCAGTACTTC
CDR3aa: CASSYSKWGDEQYF

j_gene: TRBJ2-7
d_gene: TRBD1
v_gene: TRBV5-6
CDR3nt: TGTGCCAGCAGTTTGGGCGGACAGGGAGTTAACTACGAGCAGTACTTC
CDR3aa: CASSLGGQGVNYEQYF

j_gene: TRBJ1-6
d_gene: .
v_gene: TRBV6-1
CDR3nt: TGTGCCAGCAGCTCCACAGTGGTCAGGGATTCACCCCTCCACTTT
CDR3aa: CASSSTVVRDSPLHF

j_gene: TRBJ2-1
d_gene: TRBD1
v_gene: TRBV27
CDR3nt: TGTGCCAGCAGCCCCCCGGCACAGGGGAACAATGAGCAGTTCTTC
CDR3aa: CASSPPAQGNNEQFF

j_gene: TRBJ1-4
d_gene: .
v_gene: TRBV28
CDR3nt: TGTGCCAGCAGTCCCGCGCGTTGGGCTCTTAATGAAAAACTGTTTTTT
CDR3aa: CASSPARWALNEKLFF

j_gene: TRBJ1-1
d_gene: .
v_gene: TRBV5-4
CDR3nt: TGTGCCAGCAGCTCGGGGGCGGGAGCTGAAGCTTTCTTT
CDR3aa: CASSSGAGAEAFF

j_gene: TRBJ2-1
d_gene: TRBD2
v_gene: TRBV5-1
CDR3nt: TGCGCCAGCACCTCCGGGGTAGCGGGGGGTTGGAGCTCCTACAATGAGCAGTTCTTC
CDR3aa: CASTSGVAGGWSSYNEQFF

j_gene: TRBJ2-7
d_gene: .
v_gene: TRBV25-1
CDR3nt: TGTGCCAGCAGTGAATCCAGCTACGAGCAGTACTTC
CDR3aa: CASSESSYEQYF

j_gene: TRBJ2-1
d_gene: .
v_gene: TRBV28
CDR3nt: TGTGCCAGCAGTGGGACTTCGGACAATGAGCAGTTCTTC
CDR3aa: CASSGTSDNEQFF

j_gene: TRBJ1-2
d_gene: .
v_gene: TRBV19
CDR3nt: TGTGCCAGTAGTGCCTCAGGGGACTATGGCTACACCTTC
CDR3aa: CASSASGDYGYTF

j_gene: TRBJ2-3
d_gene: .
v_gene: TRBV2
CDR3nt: TGTGCCAGCAGTGCCCTCACAGCCACAGATACGCAGTATTTT
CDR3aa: CASSALTATDTQYF

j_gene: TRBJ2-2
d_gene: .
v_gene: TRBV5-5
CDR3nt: TGTGCCAGCAGCTTGATGGGCGAGACCGGGGAGCTGTTTTTT
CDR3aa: CASSLMGETGELFF

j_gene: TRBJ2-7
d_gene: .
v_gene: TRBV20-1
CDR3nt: TGCAGGGGAGACACTCTACGAGAGCAGTACTTC
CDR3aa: CRGDTLREQYF

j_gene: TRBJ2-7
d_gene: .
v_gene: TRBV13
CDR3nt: TGTGCCAGCAGCTTATACGGGGGTGGGGCCTACGAGCAGTACTTC
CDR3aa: CASSLYGGGAYEQYF

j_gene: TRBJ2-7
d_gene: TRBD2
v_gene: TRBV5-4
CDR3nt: TGTGCCAGCAGCGAAGGGACTAGCGGCTCCTACGAGCAGTACTTC
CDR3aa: CASSEGTSGSYEQYF

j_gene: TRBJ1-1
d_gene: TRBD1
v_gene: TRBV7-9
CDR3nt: TGTGCCAGCAGCTTAGTAGACGGACAGGTCCTGAACACTGAAGCTTTCTTT
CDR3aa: CASSLVDGQVLNTEAFF

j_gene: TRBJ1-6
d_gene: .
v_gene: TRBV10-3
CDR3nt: TGTGCCATCAGTGAGGGGGTTGAGGGCGCCAATAATTCACCCCTCCACTTT
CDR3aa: CAISEGVEGANNSPLHF

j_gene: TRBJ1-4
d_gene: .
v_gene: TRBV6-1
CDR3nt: TGTGCCAGCAGAACCGGGTCTGAAAAACTGTTTTTT
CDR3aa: CASRTGSEKLFF

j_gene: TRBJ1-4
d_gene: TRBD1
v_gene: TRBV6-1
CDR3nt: TGTGCCAGCAGTGATGGACAGGGCGGTGAAAAACTGTTTTTT
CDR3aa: CASSDGQGGEKLFF

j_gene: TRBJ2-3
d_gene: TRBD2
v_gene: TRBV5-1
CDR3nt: TGCGCCAGCAGCCCGGGACTAGCGGGGGGACCTAGCACAGATACGCAGTATTTT
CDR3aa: CASSPGLAGGPSTDTQYF

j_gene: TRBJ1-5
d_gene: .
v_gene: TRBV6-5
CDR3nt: TGTGCCAGCAGTTACTCGCTCGAGCATAGCAATCAGCCCCAGCATTTT
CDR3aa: CASSYSLEHSNQPQHF

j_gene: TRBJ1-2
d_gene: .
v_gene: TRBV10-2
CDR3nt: TGCGCCAGCACGGCTGGGCTTGGCTACACCTTC
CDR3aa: CASTAGLGYTF

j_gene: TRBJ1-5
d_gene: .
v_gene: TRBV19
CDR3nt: TGTGCCAGTAGTACTACAGGGAATCAGCCCCAGCATTTT
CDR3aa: CASSTTGNQPQHF

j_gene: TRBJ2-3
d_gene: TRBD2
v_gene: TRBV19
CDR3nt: TGTGCCACCATAAAAGGCGGGAGGGCCTCGGTCGCAGATACGCAGTATTTT
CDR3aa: CATIKGGRASVADTQYF

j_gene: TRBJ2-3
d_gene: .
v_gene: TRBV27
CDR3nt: TGTGCCAGCAGTTTATGGGAGCAAGCAGATACGCAGTATTTT
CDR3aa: CASSLWEQADTQYF

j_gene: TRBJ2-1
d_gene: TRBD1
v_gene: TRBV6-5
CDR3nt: TGTGCCAGCAGTGGGGGACAGAACTTCTACAATGAGCAGTTCTTC
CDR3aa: CASSGGQNFYNEQFF

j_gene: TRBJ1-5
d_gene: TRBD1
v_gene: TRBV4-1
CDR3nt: TGCGCCAGCAGCCAAGGCGAAGCAACTGGACAGGTGAATCAGCCCCAGCATTTT
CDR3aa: CASSQGEATGQVNQPQHF

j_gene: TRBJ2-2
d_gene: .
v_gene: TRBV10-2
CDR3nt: TGCGCCAGCAGTGACCATCAGAACACCGGGGAGCTGTTTTTT
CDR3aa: CASSDHQNTGELFF

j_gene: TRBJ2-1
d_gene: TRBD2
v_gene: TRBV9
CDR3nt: TGTGCCAGCAGCGTAGACCCTAAGGGCGGGGGGGGCGAGCAGTTCTTC
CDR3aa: CASSVDPKGGGGEQFF

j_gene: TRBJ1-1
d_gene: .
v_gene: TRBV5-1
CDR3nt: TGCGCCAGCACCCTAGGGGGACGACGCACTGAAGCTTTCTTT
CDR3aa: CASTLGGRRTEAFF

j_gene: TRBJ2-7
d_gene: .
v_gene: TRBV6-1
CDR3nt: TGTGCCAGCAGTGAAGCGCGTCCGGGTCAATCCATCTACGAGCAGTACTTC
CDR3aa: CASSEARPGQSIYEQYF

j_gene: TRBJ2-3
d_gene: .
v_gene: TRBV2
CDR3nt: TGTGCCAGCAGATACCGTAGGCAGGGTCCAGATACGCAGTATTTT
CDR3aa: CASRYRRQGPDTQYF

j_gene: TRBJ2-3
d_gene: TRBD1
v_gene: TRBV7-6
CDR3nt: TGTGCCAGCAGCCCCCGGACAGGGGCCCCTTCAACAGATACGCAGTATTTT
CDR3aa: CASSPRTGAPSTDTQYF

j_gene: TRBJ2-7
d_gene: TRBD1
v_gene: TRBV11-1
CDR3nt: TGTGCCAGCACCTTGTGGACAGGGGATCGAGACGAGCAGTACTTC
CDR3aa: CASTLWTGDRDEQYF

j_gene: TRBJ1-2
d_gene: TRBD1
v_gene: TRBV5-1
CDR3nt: TGCGCCAGCAGAATAACAGGGGATCCGACTAACTATGGCTACACCTTC
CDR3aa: CASRITGDPTNYGYTF

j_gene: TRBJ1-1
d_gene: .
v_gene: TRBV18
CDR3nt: TGTGCCAGCTCCACATTATCGGGGGACTTGAACACTGAAGCTTTCTTT
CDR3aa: CASSTLSGDLNTEAFF

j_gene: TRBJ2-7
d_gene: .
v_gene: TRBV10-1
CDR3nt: TGCGCCAGCAGTGAGTATAGCGGTCCCTACGAGCAGTACTTC
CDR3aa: CASSEYSGPYEQYF

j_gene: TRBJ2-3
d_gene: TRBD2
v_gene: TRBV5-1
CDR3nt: TGCGCCAGCAGCAAAGAACTAGCGGGAGTTACAGATACGCAGTATTTT
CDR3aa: CASSKELAGVTDTQYF

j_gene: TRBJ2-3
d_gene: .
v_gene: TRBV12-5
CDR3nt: TGTGCTAGTGGTTTGGTACGGGGACTCACAGATACGCAGTATTTT
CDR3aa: CASGLVRGLTDTQYF